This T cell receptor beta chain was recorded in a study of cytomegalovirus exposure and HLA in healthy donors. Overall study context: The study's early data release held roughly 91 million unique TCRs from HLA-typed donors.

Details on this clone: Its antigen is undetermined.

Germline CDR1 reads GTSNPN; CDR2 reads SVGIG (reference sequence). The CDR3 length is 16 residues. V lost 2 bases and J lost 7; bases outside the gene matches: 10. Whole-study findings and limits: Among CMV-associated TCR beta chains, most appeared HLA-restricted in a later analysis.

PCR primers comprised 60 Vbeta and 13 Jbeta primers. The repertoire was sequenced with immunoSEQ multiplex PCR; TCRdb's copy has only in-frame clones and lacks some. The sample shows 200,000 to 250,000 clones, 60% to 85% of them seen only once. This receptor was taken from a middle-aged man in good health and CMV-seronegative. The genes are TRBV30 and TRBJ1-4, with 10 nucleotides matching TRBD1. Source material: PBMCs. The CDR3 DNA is TGTGCCTGGAGTCCGATGAGGACAGGGGGTGGTGAAAAACTGTTTTTT. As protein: CAWSPMRTGGGEKLFF.